The 32 T cell receptor beta chains below all came from one sample that was sequenced in a study of T cell responses to AZD1222 COVID-19 vaccine. Produced via immunoSEQ multiplex PCR; TCRdb's table is partial and in-frame only. The sample carries 140,000 to 150,000 clones, more than 70% recorded once. The sample was peripheral blood, taken 28 days after the second AZD1222 dose. These receptors came from an adult who received the AZD1222 COVID-19 vaccine.

The rearrangement joins TRBV5-1 to TRBJ2-1; 11 nucleotides align to TRBD1. CDR1 and CDR2 (germline): SGHRS, YFSETQ. The CDR3 runs 16 residues. V gave up 0 bases and J gave up 3 bases; unmatched junction bases: 2. In DNA form, the CDR3 reads TGCGCCAGCAGCTTGGGGACAGGGGGCGACTACAATGAGCAGTTCTTC. This translates into CASSLGTGGDYNEQFF.

The V gene is TRBV5-4, the J gene TRBJ1-4; D remains ambiguous. The germline gives CDR1 SGHNT, CDR2 YYREEE (reference sequence). The V and J ends lost 1 base and 1 base respectively, with 5 bases between them. This CDR3 is built from 14 residues. CDR3 nucleotide sequence: TGTGCCAGCAGCTTGACCGGAACTAATGAAAAACTGTTTTTT. It specifies CASSLTGTNEKLFF.

This chain links TRBV2 with TRBJ2-2; 12 bases match TRBD1. The V gene end was trimmed by 8 bases and the J gene end by 2 bases; junction bases not matched to a gene: 6. Germline values: CDR1 SNHLY, CDR2 FYNNEI. This CDR3 has 16 residues. In nucleotides, the CDR3 is TGTGCCAGCTCGGGACAGGGGGCTTTAAACACCGGGGAGCTGTTTTTT. Encoded protein: CASSGQGALNTGELFF.

This chain links TRBV27 with TRBJ1-1; TRBD1 matches at 7 bases. The CDR3 runs to 14 residues. Trimming removed 5 bases from V and 7 bases from J; junction bases left unmatched: 10. Per germline, CDR1 MNHEY and CDR2 SMNVEV (reference sequence). CDR3 residues: CASSHNQQGVEAFF. CDR3 bases: TGTGCCAGCAGTCATAACCAGCAGGGGGTTGAAGCTTTCTTT.

V gene TRBV18 combines with J gene TRBJ2-1, with TRBD1 identical over 9 bases. Germline CDR1 and CDR2: KGHSH and LQKENI. This CDR3 contains 16 residues. V gave up 3 bases and J gave up 9 bases; unmatched junction bases: 12. For the CDR3, the DNA is TGTGCCAGCTCACCGCCGGGACAGGGAATCCGGGCTGAGCAGTTCTTC. Translated, it gives CASSPPGQGIRAEQFF.

The chain employs TRBV5-6 and TRBJ2-5; unclear D gene. Germline CDR1 is SGHDT and CDR2 is YYEEEE. Trimming removed 7 bases at V and 4 bases at J, with 17 bases between. This CDR3 spans 14 amino acids. The DNA of the CDR3 is TGTGCCAGCCAAAACTTGGGGAACGCAGAGACCCAGTACTTC. This encodes CASQNLGNAETQYF.

The V call is TRBV7-9, the J call TRBJ2-2; D tentatively reads TRBD1 or TRBD2 (5 bases each). The germline V gene encodes CDR1 SEHNR and CDR2 FQNEAQ (reference sequence). The CDR3 is 17 residues long. V was trimmed by 8 bases and J by 0 bases, leaving 19 bases between them. The CDR3 nucleotides read TGTGCCAGCTGCCGTTTAGGGACCTCGGCGAACACCGGGGAGCTGTTTTTT. Amino acid sequence: CASCRLGTSANTGELFF.

The chain links TRBV7-2 to TRBJ1-6, with TRBD1 matching over 7 bases. The CDR3 is made up of 16 amino acids. Germline V gene lookup returns CDR1 SGHTA and CDR2 FQGNSA. V lost 5 bases and J lost 8; bases outside the gene matches: 12. This CDR3 is CASSPRQGLVDSPLHF. CDR3 sequence (DNA): TGTGCCAGCAGCCCCCGACAGGGTTTAGTAGATTCACCCCTCCACTTT. The whole variable domain, remainder taken from reference TRBV7-2 and TRBJ1-6, is GAGVSQSPSNKVTEKGKDVELRCDPISGHTALYWYRQSLGQGLEFLIYFQGNSAPDKSGLPSDRFSAERTGGSVSTLTIQRTQQEDSAVYLCASSPRQGLVDSPLHFGNGTRLTVT.

This clone was recorded only once. The chain joins TRBV7-6 to TRBJ2-1, with D hard to call. The CDR3 covers 14 residues. Germline CDR1 SGHVS, CDR2 FNYEAQ. The germline V and J ends were trimmed by 1 base and 7 bases, with 11 bases remaining between them. The CDR3 DNA is TGTGCCAGCAGCTTAGAGGCCAGCCCGAATGAGCAGTTCTTC. Protein: CASSLEASPNEQFF. The entire variable domain, with the rest obtained from reference TRBV7-6 and TRBJ2-1, is as follows: GAGVSQSPRYKVTKRGQDVALRCDPISGHVSLYWYRQALGQGPEFLTYFNYEAQQDKSGLPNDRFSAERPEGSISTLTIQRTEQRDSAMYRCASSLEASPNEQFFGPGTRLTVL.

The V call is TRBV30, the J call TRBJ1-1, with D possibly matching TRBD1 (5 bases). This CDR3 is 12 amino acids long. The germline V gene encodes CDR1 GTSNPN and CDR2 SVGIG (reference sequence). V gave up 3 bases and J gave up 7 bases, with 12 bases separating them. CDR3 nucleotide sequence: TGTGCCTGGAGGACAGTCCCGCATGAAGCTTTCTTT. Protein: CAWRTVPHEAFF.

In the case of this clone: Other DNA sequences in this sample translate to the same CDR3. The gene calls are TRBV6-2 or TRBV6-3 and TRBJ1-2; TRBD1 is a possible D gene (5 bases). Germline V gene data show CDR1 as MNHEY and CDR2 as SVGEGT. V dropped 0 bases and J dropped 0 bases, with 8 bases sitting between them. The CDR3 has 15 amino acids. The CDR3 DNA reads as TGTGCCAGCAGTTACTCGACAGAATCTAACTATGGCTACACCTTC. Translating it yields CASSYSTESNYGYTF.

The genes are TRBV9 and TRBJ1-2; TRBD1 matches at 7 bases. The CDR3 has 13 residues. CDR1 SGDLS and CDR2 YYNGEE come from the germline V gene. Germline trimming cut 3 bases from V and 7 bases from J; bases unmatched to any gene: 6. The CDR3 loop is CASSEWTGAGYTF. The CDR3 DNA reads TGTGCCAGCAGCGAGTGGACAGGCGCTGGCTACACCTTC. Drawing the rest from reference TRBV9 and TRBJ1-2, the complete variable domain is DSGVTQTPKHLITATGQRVTLRCSPRSGDLSVYWYQQSLDQGLQFLIQYYNGEERAKGNILERFSAQQFPDLHSELNLSSLELGDSALYFCASSEWTGAGYTFGSGTRLTVV.

The chain links TRBV6-5 to TRBJ1-1, with no clear D. The CDR3 sequence is 12 residues long. Trimming left V 10 bases short and J 4 bases short, with 13 bases between. Germline-derived CDR1 and CDR2 are MNHEY and SVGAGI. As DNA, the CDR3 is TGTGCCATCGGGCTATCCCCCACTGAAGCTTTCTTT. It specifies CAIGLSPTEAFF.

This clone was found a few times. The chain employs TRBV2 and TRBJ2-5, with 7 positions matching TRBD1. CDR1 is SNHLY, CDR2 FYNNEI, per germline. V was clipped by 5 bases and J by 4 bases; unmatched bases: 4. This CDR3 contains 13 residues. The CDR3 reads CASSTTGRETQYF. The CDR3 DNA reads as TGTGCCAGCAGTACGACAGGGCGAGAGACCCAGTACTTC.

The genes are TRBV27 and TRBJ2-7; TRBD1 is a possible D gene (6 bases). The V gene's germline CDR1 is MNHEY and CDR2 SMNVEV (reference sequence). Trimming left V 2 bases short and J 2 bases short, with 7 bases between. This CDR3 contains 13 residues. In DNA form, the CDR3 reads TGTGCCAGCAGTTTAGACAGGACCTACGAGCAGTACTTC. Protein: CASSLDRTYEQYF.

The chain recombines TRBV5-1 with TRBJ1-2, with a possible D match to TRBD1 (5 bases). The V gene's germline CDR1 is SGHRS and CDR2 YFSETQ. This CDR3 comprises 14 residues. Trimming took off 0 bases at V and 4 bases at J, with 10 bases between the two ends. DNA of the CDR3: TGCGCCAGCAGCTTGGATGGGACGTCCTATGGCTACACCTTC. This translates into CASSLDGTSYGYTF.

The gene calls are TRBV28 and TRBJ2-3; TRBD2 agrees at 9 bases. Trimming took 5 bases from V and 2 from J; bases not matched to a gene: 8. This CDR3 contains 16 residues. Germline values: CDR1 MDHEN, CDR2 SYDVKM. The CDR3 DNA sequence: TGTGCCAGCAGTCATAGCGGGAGCGGCCCCACAGATACGCAGTATTTT. Encoded protein: CASSHSGSGPTDTQYF.

This sequence joins TRBV6-6 and TRBJ2-6, with a weak D call TRBD1 (6 bases). Per germline, CDR1 MNHNY and CDR2 SVGAGI (reference sequence). The CDR3 loop spans 14 amino acids. V lost 8 bases to trimming and J lost 4 bases, with 12 bases between them. The CDR3 DNA follows: TGTGCCAGCGGGGGCCTTGGGGGGGCCAACGTCCTGACTTTC. This encodes CASGGLGGANVLTF.

V usage is TRBV18 and J usage is TRBJ2-1; no clear D. Trimming removed 8 bases from V and 8 bases from J, with 10 bases in between. CDR1 is KGHSH and CDR2 is LQKENI in the germline V gene. CDR3 length: 11 amino acids. The CDR3 region is CASASRDEQFF. The CDR3 DNA follows: TGTGCCAGCGCGTCCCGGGATGAGCAGTTCTTC.

This clone was observed a few times. The CDR3 DNA reads TGTGCCAGCAGCCTCAGCGGGAGGGCGTCTGAGGAGACCCAGTACTTC. Its translation is CASSLSGRASEETQYF. V usage is TRBV4-2 and J usage is TRBJ2-5; 10 bases align to TRBD2. The junction had 10 bases not matched to a gene; V was cut back by 4 bases and J by 5 bases. The CDR3 sequence is 16 residues long. CDR1 and CDR2 from the germline V gene are LGHNA and YNFKEQ.

The genes are TRBV4-2 and TRBJ1-1, with D unclear. The CDR3 runs 15 residues. V lost 0 bases, J lost 2 bases, and 10 bases lay in between. Per the germline V gene, CDR1 is LGHNA and CDR2 is YNFKEQ. DNA of the CDR3: TGTGCCAGCAGCCAAGACATGGCCGGAAACACTGAAGCTTTCTTT. It is translated as CASSQDMAGNTEAFF.

The chain joins TRBV11-2 to TRBJ1-2, with no clear D. Trimming shortened V by 4 bases and J by 8 bases, and 8 bases separated the two germline ends. Looked up from germline, CDR1 is SGHAT and CDR2 is FQNNGV. The CDR3 sequence is 11 residues long. The chain's CDR3 is CASSSWKGYTF. The CDR3 DNA sequence: TGTGCCAGCAGCTCCTGGAAGGGCTACACCTTC.

This clone appeared a single time. Its ends do not fully match the called genes, so a read error is possible. The J gene is TRBJ2-1, the V gene TRBV5-5, with 9 bases aligning to TRBD2. The CDR3 spans 15 residues. The germline gives CDR1 SGHKS, CDR2 YYEKEE (reference sequence). CDR3 bases: TGTGCCAGCAGCACCTCCGGGACTAGCTACCATGAGCAGTTCTTC. Translating it yields CASSTSGTSYHEQFF.

The J gene is TRBJ1-2, the V gene TRBV7-8, with a weak D call TRBD1 (5 bases). V dropped 2 bases and J dropped 4 bases, with 11 bases sitting between them. This CDR3 spans 14 amino acids. Germline V CDR1 and CDR2: SGHVS, FQNEAQ. The CDR3: CASSLHGGVYGYTF. CDR3 nucleotide sequence: TGTGCCAGCAGCTTACACGGGGGGGTCTATGGCTACACCTTC.

The chain links TRBV12-5 to TRBJ2-7, with TRBD1 as a possible D gene (5 bases). V dropped 3 bases and J dropped 6 bases, with 24 bases sitting between them. The CDR3 is made up of 17 amino acids. CDR1 is LGHNT and CDR2 is FRNRAP in the germline V gene. In nucleotides, the CDR3 is TGTGCTAGTGGTTTCAAATTCGGACAAACCGGCACCCGCGAGCAGTACTTC. Translated: CASGFKFGQTGTREQYF.

The chain uses TRBV29-1 and TRBJ2-7, with D maybe TRBD1 (6 bases). V dropped 6 bases and J dropped 4 bases, with 10 bases sitting between them. The CDR3 runs 11 residues. Germline CDR1 and CDR2: SQVTM and ANQGSEA. The CDR3: CSVATGYEQYF. For the CDR3, the DNA is TGCAGCGTGGCCACAGGGTACGAGCAGTACTTC.

This clone was counted only a few times. The chain joins TRBV4-3 to TRBJ1-2; D not resolved. Germline CDR1 LGHNA, CDR2 YSLEER. The V and J ends lost 2 bases and 3 bases respectively, with 7 bases between them. This CDR3 is built from 13 residues. The CDR3 sequence: CASSQRTDYGYTF. In nucleotides, the CDR3 is TGCGCCAGCAGCCAACGGACTGACTATGGCTACACCTTC.

V usage is TRBV23-1 and J usage is TRBJ2-1, with 9 bases matching TRBD1. TRBV23-1 is placed among ORFs of uncertain function. The CDR3 sequence is 14 residues long. After removal of 6 bases from V and 8 bases from J, the junction contained 8 bases not matched to a gene. The CDR3 DNA reads TGCGCCAGCAGGTCCGGGACAGGGTACGATGAGCAGTTCTTC. Protein product: CASRSGTGYDEQFF.

J is TRBJ2-7 and V is TRBV25-1; D call uncertain. V shed 2 bases and J shed 7 bases, with 15 bases lying between them. Per germline, CDR1 MGHDK and CDR2 SYGVNS. There are 14 residues in the CDR3. CDR3 amino acids: CASSEIHTLGEQYF. The CDR3 DNA reads as TGTGCCAGCAGTGAAATCCACACCCTGGGGGAGCAGTACTTC.

This chain uses TRBV19 with TRBJ1-2; 9 positions agree with TRBD1. V shed 2 bases, J shed 2 bases, and the junction held 6 bases outside the gene matches. CDR3 length equals 16 residues. Per the germline V gene, CDR1 is LNHDA and CDR2 is SQIVND (reference sequence). The DNA for the CDR3 is TGTGCCAGTAGTATACCCGGGACAGGGTCGAACTATGGCTACACCTTC. As protein: CASSIPGTGSNYGYTF.

This sequence joins TRBV4-3 and TRBJ2-1, with 8 bases identical to TRBD2. The CDR3 contains 16 residues. Germline V gives CDR1 LGHNA, CDR2 YSLEER. The V gene end was trimmed by 0 bases and the J gene end by 8 bases; junction bases not matched to a gene: 9. As DNA, the CDR3 is TGCGCCAGCAGCCAAGATCCCGGGACTAGTTGGGATGAGCAGTTCTTC. It encodes CASSQDPGTSWDEQFF.

The V gene is TRBV6-1, the J gene TRBJ2-1; 7 positions match TRBD1. The CDR3 is 12 amino acids. The germline V gene encodes CDR1 MNHNS and CDR2 SASEGT. V trimming: 3 bases; J trimming: 8 bases; junction bases outside the gene matches: 1. As DNA, the CDR3 is TGTGCCAGCAGTGAGACAGGGCATGAGCAGTTCTTC. Amino acid sequence: CASSETGHEQFF.